This T cell receptor beta chain comes out of a study of blood T cell repertoires in COVID-19. Looking at the study overall: Samples came from the United States, Italy and Spain, spanning acute and convalescent COVID-19. T cells, B-cell-depleted T cells, or PBMCs provided the cDNA or gDNA that served as material.

Authors' analysis steps: From reference gene primer amplification, estimates of nucleated cell counts were derived. This table comes from immunoSEQ multiplex PCR, and its TCRdb copy is limited to in-frame clones, with some not included. That table supplies the V and J calls and clone size; D and trimming were determined from the DNA. The sample yields 120,000 to 150,000 clones, roughly nine tenths seen once. The CDR3 sequence is 12 residues long. Germline CDR1 reads SGHTA; CDR2 reads FQGNSA. Trimming pared 1 base from V and 5 bases from J, leaving 5 bases between. While infection was still active, Seattle patients were enrolled and then followed longitudinally.

Sequencing was carried out using peripheral blood. This sequence originates from a young man with COVID-19, enrolled during active disease. This chain links TRBV7-2 with TRBJ1-2, with D unresolved. Here the CDR3 DNA reads TGTGCCAGCAGCTTAGACGGGTATGGCTACACCTTC. Its translation is CASSLDGYGYTF.